These 4 T cell receptor beta chains were sequenced from one sample in a study of cytotoxic CD8 clonotypes in ibrutinib-treated CLL. The data were produced by immunoSEQ multiplex PCR, yet TCRdb's version contains in-frame clones alone and is incomplete. This sample has 20,000 to 25,000 clones, with approximately 71% found just once. Here the sequenced sample was PBMCs, taken after 12 months of ibrutinib treatment. These TCRs come from a human donor with chronic lymphocytic leukemia.

This clone is a singleton in its sample. The chain is built from TRBV2 and TRBJ2-5; D remains unclear. The germline V gene encodes CDR1 SNHLY and CDR2 FYNNEI. V gave up 1 base and J gave up 5 bases, with 11 bases separating them. This CDR3 region has 14 residues. The CDR3 bases are TGTGCCAGCAGTGAAGTGGGCAGCAGGGAGACCCAGTACTTC. Translated, it gives CASSEVGSRETQYF.

The chain links TRBV2 to TRBJ2-1; D call uncertain. Germline loops: CDR1 SNHLY, CDR2 FYNNEI. The CDR3 has 14 amino acids. Trimming stripped 6 bases from V and 7 bases from J, with 16 bases between. CDR3 amino acids: CASSRMGLKNEQFF. The CDR3 DNA reads as TGTGCCAGCAGCCGGATGGGCCTCAAGAATGAGCAGTTCTTC.

CDR3 bases: TGTGCCAGCAGCTTAGTTGGTCCTCTGGGGGAAAAACTGTTTTTT. Its protein product is CASSLVGPLGEKLFF. The J gene is TRBJ1-4, the V gene TRBV7-2; no definite D call. Trimming removed 1 base at V and 8 bases at J, with 14 bases between. Germline V CDR1 and CDR2: SGHTA, FQGNSA. The CDR3 is made up of 15 amino acids.

The V call is TRBV27, the J call TRBJ2-2; D not certain. CDR3 length: 13 amino acids. The germline V gene has CDR1 MNHEY and CDR2 SMNVEV (reference sequence). Trimming shortened V by 6 bases and J by 7 bases, and 12 bases separated the two germline ends. CDR3 nucleotides: TGTGCCAGCAGAGGTCAGCCAGGCGGGGAGCTGTTTTTT. This translates into CASRGQPGGELFF.